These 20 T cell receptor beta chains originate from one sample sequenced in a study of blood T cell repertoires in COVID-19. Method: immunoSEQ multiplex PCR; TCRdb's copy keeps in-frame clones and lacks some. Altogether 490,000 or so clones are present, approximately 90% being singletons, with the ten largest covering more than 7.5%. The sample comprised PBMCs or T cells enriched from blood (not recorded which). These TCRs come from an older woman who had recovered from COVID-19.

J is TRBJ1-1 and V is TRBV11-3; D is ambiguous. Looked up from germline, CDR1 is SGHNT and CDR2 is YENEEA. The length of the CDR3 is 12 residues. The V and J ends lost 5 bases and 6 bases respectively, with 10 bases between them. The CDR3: CASSPPGPEAFF. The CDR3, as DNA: TGTGCCAGCAGCCCACCAGGCCCTGAAGCTTTCTTT.

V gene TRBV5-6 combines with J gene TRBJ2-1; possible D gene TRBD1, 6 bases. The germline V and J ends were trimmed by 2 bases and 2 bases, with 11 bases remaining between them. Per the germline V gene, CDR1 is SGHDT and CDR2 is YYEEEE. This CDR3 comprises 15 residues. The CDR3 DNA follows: TGTGCCAGCAGCTTCCTACAGGGTCCCTACAATGAGCAGTTCTTC. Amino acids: CASSFLQGPYNEQFF.

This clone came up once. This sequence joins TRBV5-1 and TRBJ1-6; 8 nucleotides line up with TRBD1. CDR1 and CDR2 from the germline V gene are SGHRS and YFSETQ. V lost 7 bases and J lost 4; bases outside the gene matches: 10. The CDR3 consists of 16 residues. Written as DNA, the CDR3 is TGCGCCAGCGGTTACGGACAGGGCCCTTATAATTCACCCCTCCACTTT. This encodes CASGYGQGPYNSPLHF.

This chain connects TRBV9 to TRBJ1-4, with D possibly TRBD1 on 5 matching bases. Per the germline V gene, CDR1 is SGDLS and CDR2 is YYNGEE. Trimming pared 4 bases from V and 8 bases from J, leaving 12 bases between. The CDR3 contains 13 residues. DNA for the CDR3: TGTGCCAGCAGCCCTGGAGGGGAGGAAAAACTGTTTTTT. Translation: CASSPGGEEKLFF.

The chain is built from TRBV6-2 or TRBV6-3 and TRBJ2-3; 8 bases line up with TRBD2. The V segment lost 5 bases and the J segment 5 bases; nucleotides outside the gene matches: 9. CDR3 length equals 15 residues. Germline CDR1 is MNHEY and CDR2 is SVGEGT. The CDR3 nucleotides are TGTGCCAGCAGTCTTTCGCGGGGGGCCATAGATACGCAGTATTTT. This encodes CASSLSRGAIDTQYF.

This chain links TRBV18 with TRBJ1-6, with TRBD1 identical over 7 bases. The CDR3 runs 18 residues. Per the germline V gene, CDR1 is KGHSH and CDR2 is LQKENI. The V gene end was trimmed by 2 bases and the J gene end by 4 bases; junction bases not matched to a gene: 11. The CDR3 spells CASSPRDSRSGYNSPLHF. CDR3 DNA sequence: TGTGCCAGCTCACCAAGGGACAGTCGGAGCGGTTATAATTCACCCCTCCACTTT.

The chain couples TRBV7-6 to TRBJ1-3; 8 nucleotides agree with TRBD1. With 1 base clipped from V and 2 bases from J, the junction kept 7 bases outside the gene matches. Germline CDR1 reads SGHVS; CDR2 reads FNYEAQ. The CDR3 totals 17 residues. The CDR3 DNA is TGTGCCAGCAGCTTAGACCCGACAGGGGCGGCTGGAAACACCATATATTTT. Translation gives CASSLDPTGAAGNTIYF.

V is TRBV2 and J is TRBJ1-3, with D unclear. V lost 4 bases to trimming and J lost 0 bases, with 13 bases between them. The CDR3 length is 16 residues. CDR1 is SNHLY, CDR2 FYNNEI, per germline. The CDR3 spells CASSGEVPSSGNTIYF. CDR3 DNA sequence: TGTGCCAGCAGTGGGGAGGTGCCAAGCTCTGGAAACACCATATATTTT.

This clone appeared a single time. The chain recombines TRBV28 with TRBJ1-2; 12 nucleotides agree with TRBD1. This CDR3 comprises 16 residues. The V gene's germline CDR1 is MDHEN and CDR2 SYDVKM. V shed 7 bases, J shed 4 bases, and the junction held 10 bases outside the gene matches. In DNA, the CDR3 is TGTGCCAGCACTCATGGGGACAGGGGGCGGCTCTATGGCTACACCTTC. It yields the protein CASTHGDRGRLYGYTF.

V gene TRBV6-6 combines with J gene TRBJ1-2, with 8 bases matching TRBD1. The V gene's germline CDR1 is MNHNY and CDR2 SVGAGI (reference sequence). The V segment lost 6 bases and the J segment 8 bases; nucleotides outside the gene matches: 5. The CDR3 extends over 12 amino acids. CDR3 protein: CASSGQGRGYTF. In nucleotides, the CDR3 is TGTGCCAGCAGCGGACAGGGTCGAGGCTACACCTTC.

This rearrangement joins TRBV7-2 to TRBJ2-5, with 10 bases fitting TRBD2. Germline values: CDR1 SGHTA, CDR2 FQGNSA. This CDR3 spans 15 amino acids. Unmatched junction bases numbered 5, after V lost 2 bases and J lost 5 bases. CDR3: CASSLHFSGGETQYF. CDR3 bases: TGTGCCAGCAGCTTACACTTTAGCGGGGGGGAGACCCAGTACTTC.

The CDR3, as DNA: TGTGCCTGGAGAGGGGGACCAGGGAATGAAAAACTGTTTTTT. The encoded protein is CAWRGGPGNEKLFF. The chain uses TRBV30 and TRBJ1-4, with D tentatively TRBD1 (6 bases). V lost 3 bases and J 5 bases, leaving 13 bases between the germline ends. Germline lookup yields CDR1 GTSNPN and CDR2 SVGIG (reference sequence). The CDR3 contains 14 residues.

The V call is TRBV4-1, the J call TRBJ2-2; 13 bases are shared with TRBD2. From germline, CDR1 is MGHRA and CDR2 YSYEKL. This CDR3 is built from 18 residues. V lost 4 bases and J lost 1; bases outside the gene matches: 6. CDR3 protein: CASSRYGLAGENTGELFF. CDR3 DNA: TGCGCCAGCAGCCGCTACGGACTAGCGGGGGAGAACACCGGGGAGCTGTTTTTT.

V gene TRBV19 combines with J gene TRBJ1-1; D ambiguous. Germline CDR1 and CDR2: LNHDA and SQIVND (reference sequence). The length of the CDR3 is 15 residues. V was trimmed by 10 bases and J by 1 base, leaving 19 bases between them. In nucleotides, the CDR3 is TGTGCCACCTCACCCCTTTCCCTAGGGAACACTGAAGCTTTCTTT. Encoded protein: CATSPLSLGNTEAFF.

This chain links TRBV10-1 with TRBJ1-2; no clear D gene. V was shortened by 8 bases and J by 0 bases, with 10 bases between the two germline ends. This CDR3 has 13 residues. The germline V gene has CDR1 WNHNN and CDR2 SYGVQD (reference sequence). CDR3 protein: CASGEEANYGYTF. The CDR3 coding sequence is TGCGCCAGCGGCGAGGAGGCTAACTATGGCTACACCTTC.

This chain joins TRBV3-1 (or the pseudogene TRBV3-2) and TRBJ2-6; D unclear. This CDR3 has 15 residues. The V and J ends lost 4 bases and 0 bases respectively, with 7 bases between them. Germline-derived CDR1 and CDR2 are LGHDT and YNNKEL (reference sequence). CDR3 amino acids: CASSLYGSGANVLTF. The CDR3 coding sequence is TGTGCCAGCAGCCTTTACGGCTCTGGGGCCAACGTCCTGACTTTC.

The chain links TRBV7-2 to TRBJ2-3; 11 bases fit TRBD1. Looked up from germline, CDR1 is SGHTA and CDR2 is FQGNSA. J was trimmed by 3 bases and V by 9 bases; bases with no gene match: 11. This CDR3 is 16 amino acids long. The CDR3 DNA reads TGTGCCAGAGAAACATACGGGACAGGGGGAACAGATACGCAGTATTTT. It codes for CARETYGTGGTDTQYF.

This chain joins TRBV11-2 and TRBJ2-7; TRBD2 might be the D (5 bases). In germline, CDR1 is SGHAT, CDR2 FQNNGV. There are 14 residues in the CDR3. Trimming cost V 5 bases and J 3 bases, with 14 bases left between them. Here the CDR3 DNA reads TGTGCCAGCAGCCCGACCGGACTTCACTACGAGCAGTACGTC. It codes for CASSPTGLHYEQYV.

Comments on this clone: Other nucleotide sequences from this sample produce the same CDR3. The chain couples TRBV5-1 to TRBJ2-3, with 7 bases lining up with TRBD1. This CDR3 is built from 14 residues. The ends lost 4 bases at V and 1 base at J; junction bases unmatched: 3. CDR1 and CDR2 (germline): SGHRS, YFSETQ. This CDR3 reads CASSRDSGTDTQYF. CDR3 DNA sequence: TGCGCCAGCAGCCGGGACAGCGGCACAGATACGCAGTATTTT.

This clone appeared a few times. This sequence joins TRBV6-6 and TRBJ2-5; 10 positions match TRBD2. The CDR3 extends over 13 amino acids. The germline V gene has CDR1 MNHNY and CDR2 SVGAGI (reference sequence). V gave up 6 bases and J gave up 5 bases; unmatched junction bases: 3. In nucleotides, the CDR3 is TGTGCCAGCAGACTAGCGGGGAAGGAGACCCAGTACTTC. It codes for CASRLAGKETQYF.